The 20 T cell receptor beta chains in this list originate from one sample, sequenced in a study of cytomegalovirus exposure and HLA in healthy donors listed by TCRdb under 2017. The library came from the immunoSEQ multiplex PCR assay. For the multiplex PCR, a mixture combining 60 forward primers for TCR Vbeta segments and 13 reverse primers for TCR Jbeta segments was used. TCRdb stores this immuneACCESS table with in-frame sequences only. Part of the clones is absent; in the studies checked, under half of the shortfall reflects unresolved V genes, and no reason is known for the rest. Within this sample are about 150,000 clones, with approximately 80% of them counted one time only. Of the sample, about 1.5% falls within the top ten clones. The sequenced material came from PBMCs. These receptors all stem from a male donor in good health and CMV-seronegative.

The chain uses TRBV4-2 and TRBJ1-1; D not resolved. The CDR3 spans 13 residues. Germline CDR1 LGHNA, CDR2 YNFKEQ. The V gene lost 0 bases and the J gene lost 4 bases, with 6 bases spanning the gap. This CDR3 is CASSQEYGTEAFF. The CDR3, as DNA: TGTGCCAGCAGCCAAGAGTACGGCACTGAAGCTTTCTTT.

This chain connects TRBV19 to TRBJ2-3, with D perhaps matching TRBD2 (6 bases). From germline, CDR1 is LNHDA and CDR2 SQIVND (reference sequence). The CDR3 runs 16 residues. Trimming took 4 bases from V and 2 from J, leaving 16 bases between them. CDR3 DNA sequence: TGTGCCAGTAGTAGGGGGACTGATGCTTACACAGATACGCAGTATTTT. Protein: CASSRGTDAYTDTQYF.

The table lists this clone with a count of one. The chain has TRBV6-5 and TRBJ2-7; 7 bases match TRBD1. Trimming cost V 0 bases and J 5 bases; bases outside gene matches: 10. Germline V gene data show CDR1 as MNHEY and CDR2 as SVGAGI. CDR3 length: 16 amino acids. The CDR3: CASSYSRDRDMNEQYF. CDR3 in DNA: TGTGCCAGCAGTTACTCGCGTGACAGGGATATGAACGAGCAGTACTTC.

This clone was counted only a few times. The chain combines TRBV5-1 with TRBJ2-7, with TRBD1 identical over 9 bases. Trimming removed 0 bases from V and 6 bases from J; junction bases left unmatched: 1. Germline CDR1 reads SGHRS; CDR2 reads YFSETQ. The CDR3 extends over 13 amino acids. CDR3 residues: CASSLGTGAEQYF. CDR3 nucleotides: TGCGCCAGCAGCTTGGGGACAGGGGCCGAGCAGTACTTC. Full variable domain (rest looked up from reference TRBV5-1 and TRBJ2-7): KAGVTQTPRYLIKTRGQQVTLSCSPISGHRSVSWYQQTPGQGLQFLFEYFSETQRNKGNFPGRFSGRQFSNSRSEMNVSTLELGDSALYLCASSLGTGAEQYFGPGTRLTVT.

This sequence joins TRBV5-1 and TRBJ1-4; 7 bases fit TRBD1. In germline, CDR1 is SGHRS, CDR2 YFSETQ. V lost 4 bases, J lost 6 bases, and 15 bases stayed unmatched. This CDR3 has 17 amino acids. The CDR3 nucleotides read TGCGCCAGCAGCCCCGGCTCTGCAGGGGGTCGAGATGAAAAACTGTTTTTT. As protein: CASSPGSAGGRDEKLFF.

V is TRBV7-2 and J is TRBJ1-2; tentatively, D is TRBD1 (5 bases). V dropped 4 bases and J dropped 4 bases, with 10 bases sitting between them. The CDR3 loop spans 13 amino acids. Looked up from germline, CDR1 is SGHTA and CDR2 is FQGNSA. Here the CDR3 DNA reads TGTGCCAGCAGCTCCAGGAGGGGCTATGGCTACACCTTC. Amino acid sequence: CASSSRRGYGYTF.

This clone is large (0.1 to 1%) in the sample. The V and J genes are TRBV5-8 and TRBJ2-7, with a weak D call TRBD2 (5 bases). The V gene lost 7 bases and the J gene lost 2 bases, with 16 bases spanning the gap. The CDR3 has 14 residues. Germline V CDR1 and CDR2: SGHTS, YDEGEE. The CDR3 DNA is TGTGCCAGCGAACCAGGTGAGGGAACCTACGAGCAGTACTTC. Its protein is CASEPGEGTYEQYF.

This sequence joins TRBV29-1 and TRBJ1-5; D ambiguous. The CDR3 totals 13 residues. With 4 bases removed from V and 5 bases from J, the gap between germline ends came to 12 bases. Germline loops: CDR1 SQVTM, CDR2 ANQGSEA. The CDR3 sequence is CSVAKARDQPQHF. The DNA of the CDR3 is TGCAGCGTTGCAAAGGCCCGGGATCAGCCCCAGCATTTT.

Here the CDR3 DNA reads TGTGCCAGCAGGGGGGCGCAACATGGAAACACCATATATTTT. Translated: CASRGAQHGNTIYF. The V and J genes are TRBV25-1 and TRBJ1-3; D might be TRBD1 (6 bases). Germline CDR1 is MGHDK and CDR2 is SYGVNS. This CDR3 region has 14 residues. The V end was cut by 6 bases, the J end by 3 bases, with 12 bases between.

The chain joins TRBV7-2 to TRBJ2-7; D is perhaps TRBD2 (6 bases). The germline V gene encodes CDR1 SGHTA and CDR2 FQGNSA. This CDR3 comprises 12 residues. V shed 2 bases and J shed 4 bases, with 6 bases lying between them. The CDR3 DNA reads as TGTGCCAGCAGCTTAAGCGGGTACGAGCAGTACTTC. It codes for CASSLSGYEQYF.

This clone has a handful of counts. At one end the junction does not follow the germline gene, possibly because of a read error. The chain recombines TRBV7-3 with TRBJ1-2; 7 bases agree with TRBD1. The CDR3 spans 13 residues. The germline gives CDR1 SGHTA, CDR2 FQGTGA. The CDR3 nucleotides are TGTGCCAGCAGCTCGACAGGGTTCTATGGCTACCCCTTC. This translates into CASSSTGFYGYPF.

The chain recombines TRBV6-5 with TRBJ2-3, with TRBD2 matching 16 bases. Per germline, CDR1 MNHEY and CDR2 SVGAGI. This CDR3 contains 16 residues. V gave up 4 bases and J gave up 4 bases; unmatched junction bases: 2. CDR3 nucleotides: TGTGCCAGCAGTTTGGGACTAGCGGGAGGGCCAGATACGCAGTATTTT. Translated: CASSLGLAGGPDTQYF.

The CDR3 sequence: CASSSRVRTVNSPLHF. Written as DNA, the CDR3 is TGTGCCAGCAGCTCCCGAGTGCGGACAGTCAATTCACCCCTCCACTTT. The rearrangement links TRBV7-8 to TRBJ1-6; TRBD1 is a possible D gene (6 bases). This CDR3 region has 16 residues. V was cut by 4 bases and J by 7 bases, with 17 bases left in between. The germline V gene has CDR1 SGHVS and CDR2 FQNEAQ.

The chain uses TRBV7-9 and TRBJ2-1; 9 bases are shared with TRBD2. V gave up 5 bases and J gave up 5 bases; unmatched junction bases: 4. The CDR3 runs to 14 residues. Looked up from germline, CDR1 is SEHNR and CDR2 is FQNEAQ (reference sequence). As DNA, the CDR3 is TGTGCCAGCAGCCTCCAGCGGGGGGACAATGAGCAGTTCTTC. Translating gives CASSLQRGDNEQFF.

The chain joins TRBV5-1 to TRBJ2-1; 7 nucleotides line up with TRBD2. V lost 1 base and J lost 6; bases outside the gene matches: 4. Per the germline V gene, CDR1 is SGHRS and CDR2 is YFSETQ. The CDR3 sequence is 14 residues long. The CDR3 spells CASSLRGEVNEQFF. CDR3 nucleotides: TGCGCCAGCAGCTTGCGGGGGGAGGTCAATGAGCAGTTCTTC.

This CDR3 is CASRLAGANYGYTF. In nucleotides, the CDR3 is TGTGCCAGCCGCCTAGCAGGAGCTAACTATGGCTACACCTTC. The rearrangement links TRBV2 to TRBJ1-2, with D unclear. Germline V gene sequence: CDR1 SNHLY, CDR2 FYNNEI. This CDR3 has 14 amino acids. The V end lost 8 bases, the J end lost 0 bases, and 13 bases lay between the germline ends.

The V gene is TRBV29-1, the J gene TRBJ2-3; D not certain. V lost 6 bases and J 2 bases, leaving 6 bases between the germline ends. This CDR3 is 11 amino acids long. Looked up from germline, CDR1 is SQVTM and CDR2 is ANQGSEA. The CDR3 here is CSVRYTDTQYF. In DNA form, the CDR3 reads TGCAGCGTGAGGTACACAGATACGCAGTATTTT.

The chain uses TRBV7-2 and TRBJ2-1; 8 nucleotides match TRBD1. This CDR3 comprises 14 residues. Unmatched junction bases numbered 6, after V lost 5 bases and J lost 6 bases. In germline, CDR1 is SGHTA, CDR2 FQGNSA. The CDR3 coding sequence is TGTGCCAGCAGCCACGGGACAGGAGGCAATGAGCAGTTCTTC. Its protein is CASSHGTGGNEQFF.

The chain couples TRBV30 to TRBJ1-2; weak D call: TRBD1 (5 bases). CDR3 length: 11 residues. Deletions cut 8 bases from V and 7 bases from J, with 14 bases between. The germline CDR1 and CDR2 sequences are GTSNPN and SVGIG (reference sequence). CDR3 nucleotide sequence: TGTGCCGCCGGGGGGGTGGCTGGCTACACCTTC. Translating gives CAAGGVAGYTF.

The J gene is TRBJ1-5, the V gene TRBV29-1; no clear D gene. In germline, CDR1 is SQVTM, CDR2 ANQGSEA. The V end lost 4 bases, the J end lost 2 bases, and 6 bases lay between the germline ends. The length of the CDR3 is 12 residues. The CDR3 DNA reads as TGCAGCGTTGTGGCGGGCAATCAGCCCCAGCATTTT. This translates into CSVVAGNQPQHF.